This note documents a single T cell receptor (beta chain) sequence. This specimen belongs to a study of T cell changes during pregnancy in multiple sclerosis. Produced via immunoSEQ multiplex PCR; TCRdb's table is partial and in-frame only. The sample holds about 110,000 clones, 85% to 95% seen once. V trimming: 5 bases; J trimming: 2 bases; junction bases outside the gene matches: 7. The germline V gene has CDR1 MDHEN and CDR2 SYDVKM. The CDR3 extends over 15 amino acids. The sequence derives from a female donor with multiple sclerosis, enrolled in a pregnancy study. This chain connects TRBV28 to TRBJ2-3, with 7 positions matching TRBD2. The sample consisted of peripheral blood, taken after pregnancy. CDR3 in amino acids: CASSPTAGHTDTQYF. In DNA form, the CDR3 reads TGTGCCAGCAGTCCTACAGCGGGGCACACAGATACGCAGTATTTT.